The clone carrying this T cell receptor (beta chain) was recorded a few times. From the RT-PCR reads, TCRdb called clonotypes with MiXCR, one entry per CDR3 protein. The sample holds a few hundred thousand distinct CDR3 sequences, 11% seen once. CDR1 and CDR2 from the germline V gene are SGHAT and FQNNGV. The CDR3 is made up of 12 amino acids. V was pared by 6 bases and J by 6 bases, with 11 bases between. This entry comes from a study of response to subunit inactivated influenza vaccine. Another study also made use of these data, one on T cells expressing NK-cell markers. That source reports: The cDNA for TCR beta came from 5'RACE template switching with UMIs. Several experiments added an anti-gamma-delta TCR antibody to sort only alpha-beta TCR T cells. In roughly six donors, dominant NKG2C+ clonotypes were roughly 1.0-8% of CD8+ T cells. The CD3+CD56-NKG2C+ fraction was also led by these clonotypes in several donors. Clarity on HCMV specificity was lacking for the expanded NKG2C+ T cell clones.

This chain links TRBV11-2 with TRBJ1-2; the D gene is possibly TRBD1 (6 bases). The receptor comes from a man in his fifties who received an inactivated influenza vaccine. The input for sequencing was PBMCs from blood, taken on the day of vaccination. The CDR3 here is CASRSSGDGYTF. CDR3 coding DNA: TGTGCCAGCAGATCCTCAGGGGATGGCTACACCTTC.